This TCR beta chain came from a study of T cell changes during pregnancy in multiple sclerosis. V lost 2 bases to trimming and J lost 4 bases; unmatched junction nucleotides: 1. Per germline, CDR1 SGHTA and CDR2 FQGTGA. CDR3 length: 13 amino acids. The table came from immunoSEQ multiplex PCR; TCRdb's copy has only in-frame clones and leaves some out. The table has some 80,000 clones, about 93% seen once. Sequences were derived from CD4+ T cells from peripheral blood mononuclear cells, sampled after pregnancy. This chain uses TRBV7-3 with TRBJ1-1; 7 bases align to TRBD1. This TCR was recovered from a female donor with multiple sclerosis, enrolled in a pregnancy study. The CDR3 loop is CASSLDRVTEAFF. The CDR3 DNA reads TGTGCCAGCAGCTTAGACAGGGTCACTGAAGCTTTCTTT.